This entry is about one TCR beta chain. The antigen is not known. The CDR3 has 17 residues. Germline V lookup: CDR1 MNHEY, CDR2 SMNVEV (reference sequence). The entry originates in a study of CXCR3-negative and CXCR3-positive naive CD8 T cells. The study, taken as a whole, reports: In both naive subsets diversity was comparably high, whereas memory CD8+ cells showed much lower diversity.

The authors prepared UMI-labeled TRB cDNA libraries by 5' RACE. TCRdb re-analyzed the 5' RACE reads; it lists each CDR3 protein once, without DNA. The listing contains roughly 6,000 distinct CDR3 sequences. Sequenced sample: naive CXCR3- CD8+ T cells from blood. The subset was: CD45RO-CCR7+CD27+CD95- naive CD8+ T cells lacking CXCR3 (TNR3-). This chain links TRBV27 with TRBJ1-4; the D call of TRBD1 rests on TCRdb alone, since no DNA is present to check it. The sequence derives from a human donor in good health. Some clones in this sample may be carry-over from other donors' samples. CDR3 in amino acids: CASSLADPDRTNEKLFF.